These 15 T cell receptor beta chains were all obtained from the same sample, sequenced in a study of blood T cell repertoires in COVID-19. Clones were read by immunoSEQ multiplex PCR, and TCRdb kept only the in-frame ones, dropping some. Of some 150,000 clones listed, approximately 80% are singletons. Material for sequencing was PBMCs or T cells enriched from blood (not recorded which). The receptors here all came from a woman between 35 and 50 years old who had recovered from COVID-19.

The CDR3 DNA reads as TGTGCCAGCAGCTTAACGGCTACCCGCGGGGAGCAGTACTTC. Translating gives CASSLTATRGEQYF. The chain has TRBV7-9 and TRBJ2-7, with D possibly matching TRBD2 (5 bases). The CDR3 loop spans 14 amino acids. Trimming removed 2 bases at V and 7 bases at J, with 15 bases between. Looked up from germline, CDR1 is SEHNR and CDR2 is FQNEAQ (reference sequence).

This clone was recorded once. This chain links TRBV2 with TRBJ2-1; the match to TRBD2 covers 9 bases. V lost 6 bases and J lost 10; bases outside the gene matches: 13. Germline CDR1 SNHLY, CDR2 FYNNEI. The CDR3 length is 15 residues. The CDR3 is CASSGGTSPLWEQFF. CDR3 nucleotide sequence: TGTGCCAGCAGCGGGGGGACTAGCCCACTTTGGGAGCAGTTCTTC.

V gene TRBV9 combines with J gene TRBJ2-1, with D possibly matching TRBD2 (5 bases). The germline CDR1 and CDR2 sequences are SGDLS and YYNGEE. The CDR3 is 14 residues long. Deletions cut 7 bases from V and 4 bases from J, with 15 bases between. In DNA form, the CDR3 reads TGTGCCAGCTCCCGGGAAGAGCCTTACAATGAGCAGTTCTTC. It codes for CASSREEPYNEQFF.

Comment on this clone: Other DNA sequences in the same sample also yield this CDR3. This chain uses TRBV12-3 or TRBV12-4 with TRBJ2-2; the D gene is possibly TRBD2 (6 bases). The CDR3 length is 13 residues. Deletions cut 2 bases from V and 6 bases from J, with 7 bases between. CDR3 sequence (DNA): TGTGCCAGCAGTTTATCGGGGGCCGGGGAGCTGTTTTTT. This encodes CASSLSGAGELFF.

The chain has TRBV15 and TRBJ1-4, with D tentatively TRBD1 (5 bases). Germline V gene sequence: CDR1 LNHNV, CDR2 YYDKDF (reference sequence). V dropped 5 bases and J dropped 4 bases, with 14 bases sitting between them. The CDR3 sequence is 15 residues long. The CDR3 spells CATSAVRGNNEKLFF. CDR3 in DNA: TGTGCCACCAGCGCCGTTCGGGGGAATAATGAAAAACTGTTTTTT.

The V gene is TRBV6-5, the J gene TRBJ1-1; 7 bases agree with TRBD1. Germline-derived CDR1 and CDR2 are MNHEY and SVGAGI. The CDR3 covers 14 residues. The V segment lost 5 bases and the J segment 1 base; nucleotides outside the gene matches: 4. In DNA, the CDR3 is TGTGCCAGCAGTCGCGGGACAGAGAACACTGAAGCTTTCTTT. Its translation is CASSRGTENTEAFF.

J is TRBJ2-7 and V is TRBV29-1; D unresolved. From germline, CDR1 is SQVTM and CDR2 ANQGSEA. V gave up 5 bases and J gave up 1 base, with 12 bases separating them. The CDR3 is made up of 13 amino acids. CDR3 loop: CSVTPVASYEQYF. Here the CDR3 DNA reads TGCAGCGTTACTCCGGTAGCTTCCTACGAGCAGTACTTC.

CDR3 sequence: CASSWDRLNQPQHF. CDR3 coding DNA: TGTGCCAGCAGCTGGGACAGGTTAAATCAGCCCCAGCATTTT. This chain links TRBV7-8 with TRBJ1-5, with TRBD1 matching 8 bases. J gave up 4 bases and V 4 bases, and 3 bases lay outside the gene matches. CDR1 is SGHVS, CDR2 FQNEAQ, per germline. The CDR3 has 14 amino acids.

This chain links TRBV7-9 with TRBJ1-1; D unclear. Germline loops: CDR1 SEHNR, CDR2 FQNEAQ (reference sequence). CDR3 length equals 14 residues. V shed 3 bases and J shed 3 bases, with 11 bases lying between them. In DNA, the CDR3 is TGTGCCAGCAGCTTCCTTGACTCATACACTGAAGCTTTCTTT. It is translated as CASSFLDSYTEAFF.

The CDR3 protein is CASSSGTGAEAFF. Here the CDR3 DNA reads TGTGCCAGCAGTTCCGGGACAGGGGCTGAAGCTTTCTTT. The J gene is TRBJ1-1, the V gene TRBV12-3 or TRBV12-4, with 10 positions matching TRBD1. The CDR3 contains 13 residues. Germline trimming cut 4 bases from V and 6 bases from J; bases unmatched to any gene: 2.

This chain uses TRBV3-1 (or the pseudogene TRBV3-2) with TRBJ1-3; no reliable D call. Trimming removed 1 base at V and 2 bases at J, with 12 bases between. Germline V lookup: CDR1 LGHDT, CDR2 YNNKEL (reference sequence). The length of the CDR3 is 16 residues. The CDR3 DNA reads TGTGCCAGCAGCCAAGGGCAGTTAATTCCTGGAAACACCATATATTTT. Translation: CASSQGQLIPGNTIYF.

V and J are TRBV19 and TRBJ1-1, with TRBD1 matching over 7 bases. The V segment lost 8 bases and the J segment 0 bases; nucleotides outside the gene matches: 3. CDR1 and CDR2 (germline): LNHDA, SQIVND (reference sequence). CDR3 length equals 13 residues. The CDR3, as DNA: TGTGCCAGTGGGGACAGTTTGAACACTGAAGCTTTCTTT. It is translated as CASGDSLNTEAFF.

This chain uses TRBV30 with TRBJ2-7; tentative D call: TRBD1 (6 bases). V lost 4 bases and J lost 3, with 13 bases in between. Germline V CDR1 and CDR2: GTSNPN, SVGIG (reference sequence). The CDR3 contains 13 residues. CDR3 in DNA: TGTGCCTGGACGCCGGGCAGGGGCTACGAGCAGTACTTC. It is translated as CAWTPGRGYEQYF.

This clone was picked up a small number of times. The CDR3 bases are TGCGCCAGCAGCCAAGATAACAGGCGGAATCAGCCCCAGCATTTT. Residues: CASSQDNRRNQPQHF. The rearrangement uses TRBV4-1 and TRBJ1-5; tentative D call: TRBD1 (5 bases). Germline loops: CDR1 MGHRA, CDR2 YSYEKL. V was clipped by 0 bases and J by 4 bases, with 10 bases between them. The CDR3 loop spans 15 amino acids.

The rearrangement uses TRBV27 and TRBJ2-3, with TRBD1 matching 8 bases. Germline CDR1 and CDR2: MNHEY and SMNVEV (reference sequence). After removal of 5 bases from V and 4 bases from J, the junction contained 2 bases not matched to a gene. The CDR3 runs 13 residues. CDR3 residues: CASSRTGSDTQYF. As DNA, the CDR3 is TGTGCCAGCAGTCGGACAGGGTCAGATACGCAGTATTTT.